The 27 T cell receptor beta chains listed next were all sequenced from one sample in a study of cytomegalovirus exposure and HLA in healthy donors. Profiling relied on immunoSEQ multiplex PCR, and the TCRdb table lists in-frame clones only, not all of them. The sample lists over 80,000 clones; around 84% were seen once. Sequencing was performed on PBMCs. All receptors come from a man younger than 35 in good health and CMV-seropositive.

The chain is built from TRBV6-6 and TRBJ1-5; tentative D call: TRBD1 (6 bases). Germline values: CDR1 MNHNY, CDR2 SVGAGI (reference sequence). The V end was cut by 5 bases, the J end by 9 bases, with 14 bases between. This CDR3 spans 13 amino acids. The CDR3 is CASSRQVTSPQHF. CDR3 nucleotides: TGTGCCAGCAGTAGACAGGTTACTTCGCCCCAGCATTTT.

The chain recombines TRBV5-1 with TRBJ2-3; 12 nucleotides align to TRBD2. CDR3 length: 16 residues. V shed 0 bases, J shed 4 bases, and the junction held 3 bases outside the gene matches. From germline, CDR1 is SGHRS and CDR2 YFSETQ. As DNA, the CDR3 is TGCGCCAGCAGCTTGGTTGCTAGCGGGAGGGCAGATACGCAGTATTTT. It encodes CASSLVASGRADTQYF.

This sequence joins TRBV5-1 and TRBJ1-2; 9 nucleotides align to TRBD1. Germline values: CDR1 SGHRS, CDR2 YFSETQ. The CDR3 has 15 residues. V lost 5 bases to trimming and J lost 6 bases; unmatched junction nucleotides: 11. CDR3: CASSPGQGTSNGYTF. In DNA, the CDR3 is TGCGCCAGCAGTCCCGGACAGGGGACATCCAATGGCTACACCTTC. The full variable domain, rest sourced from reference TRBV5-1 and TRBJ1-2, is KAGVTQTPRYLIKTRGQQVTLSCSPISGHRSVSWYQQTPGQGLQFLFEYFSETQRNKGNFPGRFSGRQFSNSRSEMNVSTLELGDSALYLCASSPGQGTSNGYTFGSGTRLTVV.

This chain connects TRBV2 to TRBJ2-5, with D possibly matching TRBD1 (5 bases). Germline V CDR1 and CDR2: SNHLY, FYNNEI. The CDR3 consists of 14 residues. V was pared by 1 base and J by 3 bases, with 9 bases between. CDR3 nucleotides: TGTGCCAGCAGTGAAGTTCGGACAAAAGAGACCCAGTACTTC. Its translation is CASSEVRTKETQYF.

The chain employs TRBV30 and TRBJ1-4, with D hard to call. In germline, CDR1 is GTSNPN, CDR2 SVGIG (reference sequence). Deletions cut 2 bases from V and 2 bases from J, with 12 bases between. The CDR3 covers 15 residues. This CDR3 reads CAWSSPAGTNEKLFF. CDR3 bases: TGTGCCTGGAGTTCACCCGCGGGGACTAATGAAAAACTGTTTTTT.

This clone showed up just once. This chain joins TRBV19 and TRBJ2-4; D not resolved. The CDR3 loop spans 13 amino acids. The V gene lost 4 bases and the J gene lost 7 bases, with 11 bases spanning the gap. CDR1 and CDR2 from the germline V gene are LNHDA and SQIVND (reference sequence). The CDR3 loop is CASSKGVGNIQYF. The CDR3 DNA follows: TGTGCCAGTAGTAAAGGAGTCGGGAACATTCAGTACTTC. Full variable domain (missing parts from reference TRBV19 and TRBJ2-4): DGGITQSPKYLFRKEGQNVTLSCEQNLNHDAMYWYRQDPGQGLRLIYYSQIVNDFQKGDIAEGYSVSREKKESFPLTVTSAQKNPTAFYLCASSKGVGNIQYFGAGTRLSVL.

V gene TRBV27 combines with J gene TRBJ1-4; TRBD1 aligns across 9 bases. The junction had 3 bases not matched to a gene; V was cut back by 6 bases and J by 4 bases. This CDR3 has 14 residues. Germline V gives CDR1 MNHEY, CDR2 SMNVEV (reference sequence). This CDR3 is CASRTGQGNEKLFF. The DNA of the CDR3 is TGTGCCAGCAGGACGGGACAGGGTAATGAAAAACTGTTTTTT. Drawing the rest from reference TRBV27 and TRBJ1-4, the complete variable domain is EAQVTQNPRYLITVTGKKLTVTCSQNMNHEYMSWYRQDPGLGLRQIYYSMNVEVTDKGDVPEGYKVSRKEKRNFPLILESPSPNQTSLYFCASRTGQGNEKLFFGSGTQLSVL.

The rearrangement links TRBV2 to TRBJ2-1; possible D gene TRBD2, 7 bases. Trimming stripped 10 bases from V and 5 bases from J, with 18 bases between. CDR3 length: 14 amino acids. Germline values: CDR1 SNHLY, CDR2 FYNNEI. The CDR3 DNA reads TGTGCCACCCTAGAGGGGGGGCGGGACAATGAGCAGTTCTTC. It is translated as CATLEGGRDNEQFF. Variable domain in full (rest from reference TRBV2 and TRBJ2-1): EPEVTQTPSHQVTQMGQEVILRCVPISNHLYFYWYRQILGQKVEFLVSFYNNEISEKSEIFDDQFSVERPDGSNFTLKIRSTKLEDSAMYFCATLEGGRDNEQFFGPGTRLTVL.

The chain combines TRBV4-1 with TRBJ1-1, with no clear D. Trimming removed 1 base at V and 4 bases at J, with 13 bases between. This CDR3 contains 15 residues. Germline lookup yields CDR1 MGHRA and CDR2 YSYEKL. Here the CDR3 reads CASSQGLSTGTEAFF. The DNA of the CDR3 is TGCGCCAGCAGCCAAGGACTCTCTACGGGCACTGAAGCTTTCTTT.

V and J are TRBV5-1 and TRBJ2-1; 7 bases match TRBD1. The V gene's germline CDR1 is SGHRS and CDR2 YFSETQ. The CDR3 runs 15 residues. With V trimmed by 1 base and J by 0 bases, 1 base remained unmatched. The CDR3 region has the DNA TGCGCCAGCAGCTTGCAGGGGGTCTCCTACAATGAGCAGTTCTTC. This gives the protein CASSLQGVSYNEQFF.

The gene calls are TRBV11-2 and TRBJ2-7; TRBD2 agrees at 8 bases. Germline CDR1 SGHAT, CDR2 FQNNGV. This CDR3 is built from 16 residues. Trimming cost V 5 bases and J 2 bases; bases outside gene matches: 11. CDR3 nucleotides: TGTGCCAGCAGCCCAATCTCCCGGGGGGGGACCTACGAGCAGTACTTC. Protein sequence: CASSPISRGGTYEQYF.

This clone was seen only once. The CDR3 loop reads CASSLYRENNEQFF. The CDR3 DNA is TGTGCCAGCAGTCTCTACCGGGAGAACAATGAGCAGTTCTTC. The V and J genes are TRBV27 and TRBJ2-1; D possibly corresponds to TRBD2 (6 bases). The CDR3 is 14 amino acids. Trimming shortened V by 5 bases and J by 5 bases, and 13 bases separated the two germline ends. The germline V gene encodes CDR1 MNHEY and CDR2 SMNVEV (reference sequence).

This clone was seen only once. The chain joins TRBV6-6 to TRBJ2-7; 8 bases match TRBD2. This CDR3 has 15 amino acids. Germline V CDR1 and CDR2: MNHNY, SVGAGI (reference sequence). V was clipped by 2 bases and J by 7 bases; unmatched bases: 10. CDR3 loop: CASSYLQQRENEQYF. In DNA form, the CDR3 reads TGTGCCAGCAGTTACCTCCAGCAGCGGGAGAATGAGCAGTACTTC.

This chain joins TRBV5-1 and TRBJ1-4; 7 nucleotides match TRBD1. Germline CDR1 SGHRS, CDR2 YFSETQ. V shed 5 bases, J shed 3 bases, and the junction held 4 bases outside the gene matches. This CDR3 contains 14 residues. In DNA form, the CDR3 reads TGCGCCAGCAGTCAAACAGGGGCTAATGAAAAACTGTTTTTT. Translated, it gives CASSQTGANEKLFF. The full variable domain, its missing parts supplied by reference TRBV5-1 and TRBJ1-4, is KAGVTQTPRYLIKTRGQQVTLSCSPISGHRSVSWYQQTPGQGLQFLFEYFSETQRNKGNFPGRFSGRQFSNSRSEMNVSTLELGDSALYLCASSQTGANEKLFFGSGTQLSVL.

The rearrangement links TRBV7-9 to TRBJ2-1; 8 bases match TRBD2. CDR3 length: 16 amino acids. The trim removed 5 bases at V and 3 bases at J, leaving 9 bases unmatched. Germline-derived CDR1 and CDR2 are SEHNR and FQNEAQ (reference sequence). The CDR3 region is CASSRGTSDVYNEQFF. In nucleotides, the CDR3 is TGTGCCAGCAGCCGCGGGACTAGTGATGTCTACAATGAGCAGTTCTTC.

J is TRBJ1-5 and V is TRBV4-1; a weak D match, TRBD1 (6 bases). Germline V gene sequence: CDR1 MGHRA, CDR2 YSYEKL. The CDR3 is made up of 18 amino acids. The ends were cut back, 4 bases at V and 2 bases at J, with 21 bases in the middle. This CDR3 reads CASSPRDRRIGGNQPQHF. The CDR3 nucleotides read TGCGCCAGCAGCCCCCGCGACAGGCGGATAGGGGGCAATCAGCCCCAGCATTTT.

This chain connects TRBV5-6 to TRBJ1-1; D not resolved. The CDR3 is 14 residues long. Trimming shortened V by 1 base and J by 10 bases, and 17 bases separated the two germline ends. Germline CDR1 is SGHDT and CDR2 is YYEEEE. DNA of the CDR3: TGTGCCAGCAGCTTGTGGGCGTCTGGGAGTCGAGCTTTCTTT. It yields the protein CASSLWASGSRAFF. Complete variable domain (other parts from reference TRBV5-6 and TRBJ1-1): DAGVTQSPTHLIKTRGQQVTLRCSPKSGHDTVSWYQQALGQGPQFIFQYYEEEERQRGNFPDRFSGHQFPNYSSELNVNALLLGDSALYLCASSLWASGSRAFFGQGTRLTVV.

This chain connects TRBV5-4 to TRBJ1-1, with a tentative D call TRBD1 (6 bases). The CDR3 is 16 residues long. The V end lost 3 bases, the J end lost 3 bases, and 18 bases lay between the germline ends. The V gene's germline CDR1 is SGHNT and CDR2 YYREEE (reference sequence). The DNA of the CDR3 is TGTGCCAGCAGCTCGCAACAGGGAAGCGCGGACACTGAAGCTTTCTTT. Translated: CASSSQQGSADTEAFF.

The rearrangement links TRBV10-3 to TRBJ1-3, with 9 positions matching TRBD1. The germline V gene has CDR1 ENHRY and CDR2 SYGVKD. Unmatched junction bases numbered 13, after V lost 6 bases and J lost 4 bases. The CDR3 spans 17 residues. CDR3 DNA: TGTGCCATCAGGGGACAGGGCAATTTACGTGAAGGAAACACCATATATTTT. It yields the protein CAIRGQGNLREGNTIYF.

This chain uses TRBV10-3 with TRBJ1-4, with TRBD1 matching 8 bases. CDR1 is ENHRY, CDR2 SYGVKD, per germline. This CDR3 is built from 14 residues. V was clipped by 3 bases and J by 7 bases; unmatched bases: 4. The DNA for the CDR3 is TGTGCCATCAGTGAAGACAGGGGCGGTGAAAAACTGTTTTTT. Residues: CAISEDRGGEKLFF.

This chain connects TRBV9 to TRBJ2-7; D might be TRBD2 (6 bases). V was trimmed by 4 bases and J by 12 bases, leaving 20 bases between them. Germline assignment: CDR1 SGDLS and CDR2 YYNGEE. The CDR3 runs to 13 residues. Written as DNA, the CDR3 is TGTGCCAGCAGCCCGCGGGACCCCCTGCTCGTGTACTTC. This codes for CASSPRDPLLVYF.

This clone occurred a few times. This chain links TRBV5-1 with TRBJ1-3; D might be TRBD1 (5 bases). V was trimmed by 0 bases and J by 3 bases, leaving 10 bases between them. Per germline, CDR1 SGHRS and CDR2 YFSETQ. CDR3 length: 15 amino acids. This CDR3 is CASSLVGADGNTIYF. The CDR3 DNA reads TGCGCCAGCAGCTTGGTTGGGGCTGATGGAAACACCATATATTTT.

For the CDR3, the DNA is TGTGCCAGCAGTTCCGGGACAGATGGAAACACCATATATTTT. It translates to CASSSGTDGNTIYF. The chain carries TRBV5-4 and TRBJ1-3, with 7 nucleotides matching TRBD1. The V segment lost 5 bases and the J segment 3 bases; nucleotides outside the gene matches: 5. The CDR3 is 14 residues long. Germline CDR1 SGHNT, CDR2 YYREEE (reference sequence).

The V call is TRBV29-1, the J call TRBJ1-2; 9 bases line up with TRBD1. Per germline, CDR1 SQVTM and CDR2 ANQGSEA. The V segment lost 3 bases and the J segment 8 bases; nucleotides outside the gene matches: 10. The CDR3 runs 14 residues. CDR3 bases: TGCAGCGTTGATTGGGCGGGACAGGGTGGCGGCTACACCTTC. Its translation is CSVDWAGQGGGYTF.

The CDR3 region has the DNA TGCGCCACCCGTTCCAGACAGGACGACACCGGGGAGCTGTTTTTT. This translates into CATRSRQDDTGELFF. The V gene is TRBV4-1, the J gene TRBJ2-2; D may be TRBD1 (6 bases). Germline V gene lookup returns CDR1 MGHRA and CDR2 YSYEKL. The CDR3 runs 15 residues. V gave up 10 bases and J gave up 3 bases, with 18 bases separating them.

The rearrangement joins TRBV28 to TRBJ2-7; TRBD1 matches at 9 bases. This CDR3 region has 15 residues. J was trimmed by 3 bases and V by 4 bases; bases with no gene match: 7. Germline V lookup: CDR1 MDHEN, CDR2 SYDVKM. CDR3 nucleotide sequence: TGTGCCAGCAGTTCTCCCTCGACAGGGGGCTACGAGCAGTACGTC. It encodes CASSSPSTGGYEQYV.

This chain joins TRBV9 and TRBJ2-3, with 7 nucleotides matching TRBD2. Trimming cost V 2 bases and J 1 base; bases outside gene matches: 1. The germline V gene has CDR1 SGDLS and CDR2 YYNGEE. The CDR3 sequence is 14 residues long. CDR3 sequence: CASSVLAGTDTQYF. CDR3 coding DNA: TGTGCCAGCAGCGTCCTAGCGGGCACAGATACGCAGTATTTT.